This T cell receptor (beta chain) appears in the sequencing data of a study of blood T cell repertoires in COVID-19. Looked up from germline, CDR1 is SGHTA and CDR2 is FQGNSA. This CDR3 is built from 15 residues. Trimming removed 1 base at V and 5 bases at J, with 9 bases between. The study recruited people aged roughly 18 to 100 years across more than 20 US areas. Cohorts were assigned according to the clinical history that participants reported. Recovered participants had two consecutive negative NP/OP PCR tests, healthcare professional clearance, or symptom resolution. Method: immunoSEQ multiplex PCR; TCRdb's copy keeps in-frame clones and lacks some. The sample includes about 320,000 clones, over 80% of them seen just once.

The chain combines TRBV7-2 with TRBJ1-6, with TRBD1 as a possible D gene (6 bases). Sequenced: PBMCs or T cells enriched from blood (not recorded which). This sequence was found in a woman aged 18-29 years who had recovered from COVID-19. Here the CDR3 reads CASSLEGVHNSPLHF. The CDR3 nucleotides are TGTGCCAGCAGCTTAGAGGGGGTCCATAATTCACCCCTCCACTTT.